This T cell receptor beta chain was identified in a study of somatic mutations in cytotoxic T cells in rheumatoid arthritis. Libraries were prepared by immunoSEQ multiplex PCR; TCRdb keeps only in-frame clonotypes and omits some of them. This repertoire shows 16,000 or so clones, 60% to 85% found once; its top ten account for roughly 4.9%. The V gene's germline CDR1 is SSHAT and CDR2 FNYEAQ (reference sequence). The V gene lost 8 bases and the J gene lost 3 bases, with 8 bases spanning the gap. The CDR3 contains 12 residues. The chain joins TRBV7-7 to TRBJ1-5; unclear D gene. This TCR came from an adult with rheumatoid arthritis. The specimen sequenced was CD8+ T cells sorted from blood. The CDR3 protein is CASCQINQPQHF. For the CDR3, the DNA is TGTGCCAGCTGTCAGATCAATCAGCCCCAGCATTTT.